The clone carrying this T cell receptor beta chain was seen only a few times. This entry is derived from a study of T cells in Graves' hyperthyroidism and ophthalmopathy. RNA transcripts gave rise to amplified TCR beta CDR3 regions. During a first-round RT-PCR of the TCR CDR3, the HTBI primer set was used. TCRdb called the multiplex PCR reads again in MiXCR, with one record for every CDR3 protein. The sample holds 500,000 to 750,000 distinct CDR3 sequences, roughly 14% seen once. Trimming pared 4 bases from V and 1 base from J, leaving 11 bases between. The CDR3 runs to 15 residues. Germline loops: CDR1 MNHNS, CDR2 SASEGT.

The chain links TRBV6-1 to TRBJ2-1, with D possibly being TRBD2 (6 bases). The sequence came from a woman younger than 45 with Graves' hyperthyroidism. The sequencing input was blood. The CDR3 spells CASSASGVSYNEQFF. Here the CDR3 DNA reads TGTGCCAGCAGTGCCTCGGGAGTGTCCTACAATGAGCAGTTCTTC.